These 4 T cell receptor beta chains came from one sample sequenced in a study of cytomegalovirus exposure and HLA in healthy donors. The PCR used 60 Vbeta and 13 Jbeta primers. Assay: immunoSEQ multiplex PCR; the TCRdb copy retains only in-frame clones and omits some. The sample records under 250,000 clones, around four fifths being singletons. Specimen: PBMCs. Every receptor here comes from a boy younger than 18 in good health and CMV-seronegative.

This sequence joins TRBV4-2 and TRBJ1-1, with D possibly being TRBD1 (6 bases). CDR1 and CDR2 (germline): LGHNA, YNFKEQ. Trimming shortened V by 1 base and J by 10 bases, and 13 bases separated the two germline ends. The CDR3 runs to 13 residues. The CDR3 region is CASSQVGQCRAFF. The CDR3 DNA reads as TGTGCCAGCAGCCAAGTAGGACAGTGCCGAGCTTTCTTT.

The genes are TRBV6-4 and TRBJ2-7; 7 nucleotides align to TRBD2. The germline V gene has CDR1 MRHNA and CDR2 SNTAGT. Unmatched junction bases numbered 10, after V lost 3 bases and J lost 5 bases. This CDR3 region has 15 residues. CDR3 amino acids: CASSEPGGRNHEQYF. The CDR3, as DNA: TGTGCCAGCAGTGAACCGGGCGGGAGAAACCACGAGCAGTACTTC.

The J gene is TRBJ1-4, the V gene TRBV30; D gene ambiguous. From germline, CDR1 is GTSNPN and CDR2 SVGIG (reference sequence). The V end lost 0 bases, the J end lost 13 bases, and 12 bases lay between the germline ends. The CDR3 consists of 12 residues. DNA of the CDR3: TGTGCCTGGAGTGTACGAGTGGGAGGACTGTTTTTT. Translating it yields CAWSVRVGGLFF.

J is TRBJ2-7 and V is TRBV10-3; 7 bases align to TRBD1. Germline assignment: CDR1 ENHRY and CDR2 SYGVKD. V was pared by 0 bases and J by 11 bases, with 10 bases of the junction left unmatched. This CDR3 comprises 14 residues. The CDR3 nucleotides read TGTGCCATCAGTGAGTCGTCGTTCGGGACAGAGGAGTACTTC. Translating it yields CAISESSFGTEEYF.